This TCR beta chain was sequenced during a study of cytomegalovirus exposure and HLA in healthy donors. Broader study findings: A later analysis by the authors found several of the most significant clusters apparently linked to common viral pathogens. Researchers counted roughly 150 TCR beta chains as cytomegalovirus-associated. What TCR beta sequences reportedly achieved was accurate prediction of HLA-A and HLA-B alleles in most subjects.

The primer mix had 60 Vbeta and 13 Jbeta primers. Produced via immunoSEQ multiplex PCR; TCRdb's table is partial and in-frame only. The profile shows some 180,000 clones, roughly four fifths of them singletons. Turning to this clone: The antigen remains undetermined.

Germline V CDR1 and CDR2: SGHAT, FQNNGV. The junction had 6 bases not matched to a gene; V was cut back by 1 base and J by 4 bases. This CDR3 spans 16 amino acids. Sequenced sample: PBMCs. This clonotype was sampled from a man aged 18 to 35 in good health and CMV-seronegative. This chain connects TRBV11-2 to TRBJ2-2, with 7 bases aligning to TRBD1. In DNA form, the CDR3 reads TGTGCCAGCAGCTTAGGTCCCAGGGGGTTCACCGGGGAGCTGTTTTTT. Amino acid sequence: CASSLGPRGFTGELFF. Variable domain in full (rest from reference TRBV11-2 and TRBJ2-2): EAGVAQSPRYKIIEKRQSVAFWCNPISGHATLYWYQQILGQGPKLLIQFQNNGVVDDSQLPKDRFSAERLKGVDSTLKIQPAKLEDSAVYLCASSLGPRGFTGELFFGEGSRLTVL.